What follows are 6 T cell receptor beta chains derived from one specimen sequenced in a study of shared clonotypes between healthy human individuals (dated by TCRdb to 2018 to 2020). CD8 naive samples were obtained by positive selection for CCR7 among CD45RO-negative cells, yielding a CD45RA+CCR7+ population from which TemRA cells were excluded. The method was the immunoSEQ multiplex PCR assay. TCRdb re-hosts the immuneACCESS table, in-frame sequences only. Its copies lack some clones; in the studies checked, an unresolved V gene accounts for under half of them, and the cause for the rest is not known. The sample data list about 590,000 clones, and nearly 97% of these were observed just once. 0.09% to 0.13% of the sample goes to the ten largest clones. Sample: naive CD8+ T cells sorted from blood. The label giving this sample's cell subset or site can be read as: CD45RA+CCR7+. The receptors were sampled from a woman aged 25-40 years in good health.

This rearrangement joins TRBV18 to TRBJ2-7, with D perhaps matching TRBD2 (5 bases). CDR3 size: 17 residues. The V gene lost 3 bases and the J gene lost 0 bases, with 18 bases spanning the gap. Looked up from germline, CDR1 is KGHSH and CDR2 is LQKENI. CDR3 nucleotides: TGTGCCAGCTCACCCCTTAGAGGGCTCCTAAGCTCCTACGAGCAGTACTTC. It is translated as CASSPLRGLLSSYEQYF.

The chain uses TRBV9 and TRBJ2-7, with a tentative D call TRBD1 (6 bases). There are 15 residues in the CDR3. Per the germline V gene, CDR1 is SGDLS and CDR2 is YYNGEE. Between the trimmed V and J ends, which lost 3 bases and 5 bases, there was a span of 18 bases. The CDR3: CASSGAAGVQDEQYF. The CDR3 bases are TGTGCCAGCAGCGGGGCCGCAGGGGTACAGGACGAGCAGTACTTC. Combining the CDR3 with reference TRBV9 and TRBJ2-7 gives the whole variable domain DSGVTQTPKHLITATGQRVTLRCSPRSGDLSVYWYQQSLDQGLQFLIQYYNGEERAKGNILERFSAQQFPDLHSELNLSSLELGDSALYFCASSGAAGVQDEQYFGPGTRLTVT.

V usage is TRBV5-6 and J usage is TRBJ1-2; the D is unclear. V dropped 3 bases and J dropped 8 bases, with 14 bases sitting between them. The CDR3 runs 13 residues. The germline CDR1 and CDR2 sequences are SGHDT and YYEEEE. The CDR3 DNA reads TGTGCCAGCAGCTGGGTGGGGAGCCAAGGCTACACCTTC. It encodes CASSWVGSQGYTF.

This clone was seen a single time. This chain uses TRBV29-1 with TRBJ2-1; 9 bases fit TRBD2. The CDR3 has 14 residues. Germline V CDR1 and CDR2: SQVTM, ANQGSEA. V lost 4 bases to trimming and J lost 6 bases; unmatched junction nucleotides: 7. This chain's CDR3 is CSVVLAGAGNEQFF. In nucleotides, the CDR3 is TGCAGCGTTGTGTTAGCGGGAGCGGGCAATGAGCAGTTCTTC.

The V call is TRBV2, the J call TRBJ2-1; TRBD2 might be the D (6 bases). The CDR3 is 17 amino acids. Germline CDR1 reads SNHLY; CDR2 reads FYNNEI. Trimming removed 3 bases from V and 1 base from J, with 16 bases in between. CDR3 sequence reads: CASSDQSAGRSYNEQFF. CDR3 nucleotide sequence: TGTGCCAGCAGTGATCAGTCCGCGGGAAGGTCCTACAATGAGCAGTTCTTC. Looking up the rest from reference TRBV2 and TRBJ2-1 gives the full variable domain: EPEVTQTPSHQVTQMGQEVILRCVPISNHLYFYWYRQILGQKVEFLVSFYNNEISEKSEIFDDQFSVERPDGSNFTLKIRSTKLEDSAMYFCASSDQSAGRSYNEQFFGPGTRLTVL.

V and J are TRBV5-8 and TRBJ1-5; D not certain. V was clipped by 1 base and J by 4 bases, with 6 bases between them. The CDR3 is 13 amino acids. Germline-derived CDR1 and CDR2 are SGHTS and YDEGEE. CDR3 DNA: TGTGCCAGCAGCTTGTGGCCTAATCAGCCCCAGCATTTT. Translation gives CASSLWPNQPQHF.